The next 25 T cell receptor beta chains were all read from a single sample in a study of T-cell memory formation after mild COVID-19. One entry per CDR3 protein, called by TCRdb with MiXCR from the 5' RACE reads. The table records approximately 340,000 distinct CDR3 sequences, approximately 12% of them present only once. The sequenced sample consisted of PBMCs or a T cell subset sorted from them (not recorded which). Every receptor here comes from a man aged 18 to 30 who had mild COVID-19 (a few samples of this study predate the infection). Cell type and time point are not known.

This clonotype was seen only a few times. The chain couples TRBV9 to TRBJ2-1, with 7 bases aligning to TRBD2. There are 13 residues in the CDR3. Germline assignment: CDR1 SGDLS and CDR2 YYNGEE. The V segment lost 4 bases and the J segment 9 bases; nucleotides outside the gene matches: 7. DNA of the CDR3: TGTGCCAGCAGCTGGGGACTACACGTTGAGCAGTTCTTC. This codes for CASSWGLHVEQFF.

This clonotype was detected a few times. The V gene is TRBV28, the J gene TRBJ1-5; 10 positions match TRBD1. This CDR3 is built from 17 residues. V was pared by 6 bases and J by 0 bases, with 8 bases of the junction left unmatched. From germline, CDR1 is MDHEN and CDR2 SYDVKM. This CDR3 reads CASRNRDRGYSNQPQHF. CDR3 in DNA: TGTGCCAGCAGAAACCGGGACAGGGGCTATAGCAATCAGCCCCAGCATTTT.

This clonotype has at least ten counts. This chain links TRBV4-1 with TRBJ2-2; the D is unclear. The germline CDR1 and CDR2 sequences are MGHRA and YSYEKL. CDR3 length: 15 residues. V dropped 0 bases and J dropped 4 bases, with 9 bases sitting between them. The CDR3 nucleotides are TGCGCCAGCAGCCAAGAGGTGGCCGTCACCGGGGAGCTGTTTTTT. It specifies CASSQEVAVTGELFF.

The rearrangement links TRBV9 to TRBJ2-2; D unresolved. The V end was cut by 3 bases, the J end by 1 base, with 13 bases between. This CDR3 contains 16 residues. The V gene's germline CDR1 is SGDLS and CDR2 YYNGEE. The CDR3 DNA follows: TGTGCCAGCAGCGGGTCCCAAGGATTGAACACCGGGGAGCTGTTTTTT. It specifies CASSGSQGLNTGELFF.

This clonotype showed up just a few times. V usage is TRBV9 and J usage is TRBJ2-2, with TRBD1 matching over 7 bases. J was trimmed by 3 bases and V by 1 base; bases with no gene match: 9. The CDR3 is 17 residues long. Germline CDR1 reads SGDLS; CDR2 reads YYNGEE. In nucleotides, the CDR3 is TGTGCCAGCAGCGTATCAATGACAGGGATGGACACCGGGGAGCTGTTTTTT. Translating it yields CASSVSMTGMDTGELFF. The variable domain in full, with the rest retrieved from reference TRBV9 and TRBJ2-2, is DSGVTQTPKHLITATGQRVTLRCSPRSGDLSVYWYQQSLDQGLQFLIQYYNGEERAKGNILERFSAQQFPDLHSELNLSSLELGDSALYFCASSVSMTGMDTGELFFGEGSRLTVL.

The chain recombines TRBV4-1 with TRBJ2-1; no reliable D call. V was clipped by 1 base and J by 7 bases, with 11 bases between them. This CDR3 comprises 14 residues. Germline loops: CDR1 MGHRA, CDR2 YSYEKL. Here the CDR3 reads CASSQVVGYNEQFF. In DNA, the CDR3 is TGCGCCAGCAGCCAAGTCGTAGGGTATAATGAGCAGTTCTTC.

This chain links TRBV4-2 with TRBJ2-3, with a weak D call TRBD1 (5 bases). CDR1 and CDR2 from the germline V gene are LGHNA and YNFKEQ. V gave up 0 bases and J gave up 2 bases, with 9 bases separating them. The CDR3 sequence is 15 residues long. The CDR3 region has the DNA TGTGCCAGCAGCCAAGATCACAGGTCCACAGATACGCAGTATTTT. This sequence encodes CASSQDHRSTDTQYF.

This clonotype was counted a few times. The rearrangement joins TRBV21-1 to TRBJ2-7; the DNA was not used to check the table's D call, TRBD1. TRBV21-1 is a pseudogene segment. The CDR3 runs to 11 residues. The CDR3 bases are TGTGCCAGAGACAGGTTCTACGAGCAGTACGTC. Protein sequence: CARDRFYEQYV.

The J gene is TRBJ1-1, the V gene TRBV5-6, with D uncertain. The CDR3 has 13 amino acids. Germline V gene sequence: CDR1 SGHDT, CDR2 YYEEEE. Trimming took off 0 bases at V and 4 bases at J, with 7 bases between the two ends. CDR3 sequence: CASSLERSTEAFF. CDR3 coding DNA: TGTGCCAGCAGCTTGGAACGAAGCACTGAAGCTTTCTTT. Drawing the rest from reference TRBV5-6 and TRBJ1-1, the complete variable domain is DAGVTQSPTHLIKTRGQQVTLRCSPKSGHDTVSWYQQALGQGPQFIFQYYEEEERQRGNFPDRFSGHQFPNYSSELNVNALLLGDSALYLCASSLERSTEAFFGQGTRLTVV.

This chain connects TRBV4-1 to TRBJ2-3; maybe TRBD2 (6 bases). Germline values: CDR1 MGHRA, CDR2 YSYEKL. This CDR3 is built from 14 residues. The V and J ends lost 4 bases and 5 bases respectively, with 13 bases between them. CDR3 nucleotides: TGCGCCAGCAGCCCGGGTCCCGGGGGAGATACGCAGTATTTT. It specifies CASSPGPGGDTQYF.

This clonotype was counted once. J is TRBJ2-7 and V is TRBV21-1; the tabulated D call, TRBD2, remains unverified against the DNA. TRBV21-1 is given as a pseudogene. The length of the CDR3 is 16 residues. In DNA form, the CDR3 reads TGTGCCAGTCAAGGACGGGCATCTGGGCTAGCCTACGAGCAGTACGTC. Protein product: CASQGRASGLAYEQYV.

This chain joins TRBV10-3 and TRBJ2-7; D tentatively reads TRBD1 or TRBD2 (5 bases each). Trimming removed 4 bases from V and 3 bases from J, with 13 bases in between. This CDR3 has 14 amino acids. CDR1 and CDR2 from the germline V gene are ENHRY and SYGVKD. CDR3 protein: CAISGKGPLYEQYF. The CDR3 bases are TGTGCCATCAGTGGTAAGGGACCTCTCTACGAGCAGTACTTC.

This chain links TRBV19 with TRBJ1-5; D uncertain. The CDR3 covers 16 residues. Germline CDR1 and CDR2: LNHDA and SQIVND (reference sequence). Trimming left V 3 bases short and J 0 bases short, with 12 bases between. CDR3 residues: CASSMQRTHSNQPQHF. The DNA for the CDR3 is TGTGCCAGTAGTATGCAACGGACCCATAGCAATCAGCCCCAGCATTTT. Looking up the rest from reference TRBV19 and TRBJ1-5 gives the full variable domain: DGGITQSPKYLFRKEGQNVTLSCEQNLNHDAMYWYRQDPGQGLRLIYYSQIVNDFQKGDIAEGYSVSREKKESFPLTVTSAQKNPTAFYLCASSMQRTHSNQPQHFGDGTRLSIL.

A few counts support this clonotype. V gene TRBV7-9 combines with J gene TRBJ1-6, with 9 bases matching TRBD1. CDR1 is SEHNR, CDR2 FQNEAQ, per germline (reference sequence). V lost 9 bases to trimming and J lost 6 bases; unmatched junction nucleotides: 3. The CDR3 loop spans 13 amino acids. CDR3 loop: CASSGQGNSPLHF. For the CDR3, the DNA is TGTGCCAGTTCGGGACAGGGTAATTCACCCCTCCACTTT.

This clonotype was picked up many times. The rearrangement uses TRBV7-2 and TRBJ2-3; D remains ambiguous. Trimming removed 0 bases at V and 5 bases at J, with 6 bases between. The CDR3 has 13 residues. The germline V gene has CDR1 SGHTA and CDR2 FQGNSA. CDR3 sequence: CASSLASLDTQYF. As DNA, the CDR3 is TGTGCCAGCAGCTTAGCTAGCTTAGATACGCAGTATTTT.

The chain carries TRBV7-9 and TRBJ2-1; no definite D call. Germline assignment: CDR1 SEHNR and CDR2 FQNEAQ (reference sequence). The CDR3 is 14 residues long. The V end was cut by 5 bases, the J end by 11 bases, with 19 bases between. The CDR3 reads CASSPPPFTAKQFF. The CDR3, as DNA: TGTGCCAGCAGCCCCCCCCCTTTTACAGCAAAGCAGTTCTTC.

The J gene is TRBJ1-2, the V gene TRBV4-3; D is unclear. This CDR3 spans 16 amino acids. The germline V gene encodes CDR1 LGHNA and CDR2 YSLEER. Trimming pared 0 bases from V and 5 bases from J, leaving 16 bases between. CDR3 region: CASSQEGGRGVYGYTF. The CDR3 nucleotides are TGCGCCAGCAGCCAAGAAGGAGGGCGTGGGGTTTATGGCTACACCTTC.

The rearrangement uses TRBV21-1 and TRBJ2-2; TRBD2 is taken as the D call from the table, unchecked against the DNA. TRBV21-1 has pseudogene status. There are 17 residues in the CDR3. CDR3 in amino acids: CASSPTSGGANTGELFF. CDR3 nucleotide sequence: TGTGCCAGCAGCCCCACTAGCGGGGGGGCGAACACCGGGGAGCTGTTTTTT.

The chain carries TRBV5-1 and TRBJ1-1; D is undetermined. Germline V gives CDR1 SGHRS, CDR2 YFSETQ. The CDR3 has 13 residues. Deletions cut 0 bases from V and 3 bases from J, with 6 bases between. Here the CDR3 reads CASSLGVDTEAFF. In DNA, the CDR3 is TGCGCCAGCAGCTTGGGAGTCGACACTGAAGCTTTCTTT.

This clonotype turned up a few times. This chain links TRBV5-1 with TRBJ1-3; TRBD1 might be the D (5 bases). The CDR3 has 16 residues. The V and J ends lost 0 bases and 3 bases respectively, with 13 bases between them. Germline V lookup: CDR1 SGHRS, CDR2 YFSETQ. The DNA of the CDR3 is TGCGCCAGCAGCTTGGGGGACCTTTCCCTTGGAAACACCATATATTTT. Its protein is CASSLGDLSLGNTIYF.

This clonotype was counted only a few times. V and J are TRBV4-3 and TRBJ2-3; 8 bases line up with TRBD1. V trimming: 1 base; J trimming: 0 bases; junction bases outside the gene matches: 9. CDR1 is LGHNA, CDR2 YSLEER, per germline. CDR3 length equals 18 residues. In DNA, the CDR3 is TGCGCCAGCAGCCAAGCAAAACAGGGGGGCCCTAGCACAGATACGCAGTATTTT. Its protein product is CASSQAKQGGPSTDTQYF.

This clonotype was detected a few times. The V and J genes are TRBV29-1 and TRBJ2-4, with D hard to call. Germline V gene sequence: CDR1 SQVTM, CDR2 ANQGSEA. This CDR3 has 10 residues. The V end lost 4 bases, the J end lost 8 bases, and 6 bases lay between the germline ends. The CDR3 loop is CSVVGDIQYF. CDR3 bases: TGCAGCGTTGTTGGGGACATTCAGTACTTC.

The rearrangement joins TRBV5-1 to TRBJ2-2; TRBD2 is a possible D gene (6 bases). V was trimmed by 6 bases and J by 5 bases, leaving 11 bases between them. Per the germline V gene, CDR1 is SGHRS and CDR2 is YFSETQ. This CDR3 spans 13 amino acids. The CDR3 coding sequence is TGCGCCAGCACCCCACGGGAGACCGGGGAGCTGTTTTTT. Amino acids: CASTPRETGELFF. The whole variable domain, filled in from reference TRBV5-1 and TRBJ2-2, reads KAGVTQTPRYLIKTRGQQVTLSCSPISGHRSVSWYQQTPGQGLQFLFEYFSETQRNKGNFPGRFSGRQFSNSRSEMNVSTLELGDSALYLCASTPRETGELFFGEGSRLTVL.

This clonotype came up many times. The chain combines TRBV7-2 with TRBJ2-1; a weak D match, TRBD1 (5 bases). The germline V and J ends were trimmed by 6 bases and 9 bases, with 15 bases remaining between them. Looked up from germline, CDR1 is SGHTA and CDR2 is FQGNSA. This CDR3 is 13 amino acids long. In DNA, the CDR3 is TGTGCCAGCAGGCTCGGTCAGGGTGGTGAGCAGTTCTTC. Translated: CASRLGQGGEQFF.

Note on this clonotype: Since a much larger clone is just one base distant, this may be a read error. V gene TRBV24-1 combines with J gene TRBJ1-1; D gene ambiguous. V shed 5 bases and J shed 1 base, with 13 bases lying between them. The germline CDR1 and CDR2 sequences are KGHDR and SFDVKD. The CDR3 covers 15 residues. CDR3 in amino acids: CATSGSGVGNTEAFF. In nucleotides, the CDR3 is TGTGCCACCAGTGGGTCTGGCGTGGGGAACACTGAAGCTTTCTTT.